A selection of T cell receptor beta chains follows, all from one sample in a study of cytomegalovirus exposure and HLA in healthy donors. Profiled with immunoSEQ multiplex PCR; TCRdb holds only in-frame clones, not every one. The sample totals some 84,000 clones; its top ten clones hold more than 0.45%. Sequences were obtained from PBMCs. Source of these receptors: a man in his fifties or sixties in good health and CMV-seronegative. Each CDR3 is given with its conserved first and last residue. Fields, in order: CDR3 protein, CDR3 DNA, V gene, CDR3 length, J gene, D gene. The D gene is left open where the match is weak.

cdr3_aa: CASSFSGHFTDTQYF
cdr3_nt: TGTGCCAGCAGCTTTTCGGGACACTTCACAGATACGCAGTATTTT
v_call: TRBV9
cdr3_length: 15
j_call: TRBJ2-3
d_call: .

cdr3_aa: CASSQDRENTEAFF
cdr3_nt: TGTGCCAGCAGCCAAGACAGGGAGAACACTGAAGCTTTCTTT
v_call: TRBV14
cdr3_length: 14
j_call: TRBJ1-1
d_call: .

cdr3_aa: CASSQVAGLNYEQYF
cdr3_nt: TGCGCCAGCAGCCAAGTAGCGGGGCTTAACTACGAGCAGTACTTC
v_call: TRBV4-1
cdr3_length: 15
j_call: TRBJ2-7
d_call: TRBD2

cdr3_aa: CASSQVQGGSYEQYF
cdr3_nt: TGTGCCAGCAGCCAAGTACAGGGTGGATCCTACGAGCAGTACTTC
v_call: TRBV14
cdr3_length: 15
j_call: TRBJ2-7
d_call: .

cdr3_aa: CASSMDRGGDEQYF
cdr3_nt: TGTGCCAGTAGTATGGACAGGGGCGGGGACGAGCAGTACTTC
v_call: TRBV19
cdr3_length: 14
j_call: TRBJ2-7
d_call: TRBD1

cdr3_aa: CASSPMGAISGGYTF
cdr3_nt: TGTGCCAGCAGTCCGATGGGGGCGATAAGCGGTGGCTACACCTTC
v_call: TRBV6-5
cdr3_length: 15
j_call: TRBJ1-2
d_call: .

cdr3_aa: CASSLGDRSSYEQYF
cdr3_nt: TGTGCCAGCAGCTTAGGGGACAGGTCCTCCTACGAGCAGTACTTC
v_call: TRBV11-2
cdr3_length: 15
j_call: TRBJ2-7
d_call: TRBD1

cdr3_aa: CASSLLAGQDNEQFF
cdr3_nt: TGCGCCAGCAGCTTACTAGCGGGGCAAGACAATGAGCAGTTCTTC
v_call: TRBV5-1
cdr3_length: 15
j_call: TRBJ2-1
d_call: TRBD2

cdr3_aa: CASSSGTGNQPQHF
cdr3_nt: TGTGCCAGCAGCTCCGGGACAGGCAATCAGCCCCAGCATTTT
v_call: TRBV6-1
cdr3_length: 14
j_call: TRBJ1-5
d_call: TRBD1

cdr3_aa: CASSLGQGGQNEQFF
cdr3_nt: TGTGCCAGCAGCTTAGGACAGGGTGGACAGAATGAGCAGTTCTTC
v_call: TRBV7-2
cdr3_length: 15
j_call: TRBJ2-1
d_call: TRBD1

cdr3_aa: CASSVDIGAKDTEAFF
cdr3_nt: TGTGCCAGCAGCGTTGATATTGGGGCAAAGGACACTGAAGCTTTCTTT
v_call: TRBV9
cdr3_length: 16
j_call: TRBJ1-1
d_call: .

cdr3_aa: CASSLDTSDTQYF
cdr3_nt: TGCGCCAGCAGCTTGGATACATCAGATACGCAGTATTTT
v_call: TRBV5-1
cdr3_length: 13
j_call: TRBJ2-3
d_call: .

cdr3_aa: CASSKLQGSETQYF
cdr3_nt: TGTGCCAGCAGTAAACTACAGGGGTCAGAGACCCAGTACTTC
v_call: TRBV9
cdr3_length: 14
j_call: TRBJ2-5
d_call: TRBD1

cdr3_aa: CASSLGGTTIYF
cdr3_nt: TGTGCCAGCAGTTTGGGGGGTACCACCATATATTTT
v_call: TRBV28
cdr3_length: 12
j_call: TRBJ1-3
d_call: .

cdr3_aa: CASSFSRATEAFF
cdr3_nt: TGTGCCAGCAGTTTCTCCAGGGCGACTGAAGCTTTCTTT
v_call: TRBV27
cdr3_length: 13
j_call: TRBJ1-1
d_call: .

cdr3_aa: CASSYRGHGNYGYTF
cdr3_nt: TGTGCCAGCAGTTACCGGGGACACGGTAACTATGGCTACACCTTC
v_call: TRBV6-5
cdr3_length: 15
j_call: TRBJ1-2
d_call: .

cdr3_aa: CASYTGGSGNQPQHF
cdr3_nt: TGTGCCAGTTACACAGGGGGCAGTGGCAATCAGCCCCAGCATTTT
v_call: TRBV19
cdr3_length: 15
j_call: TRBJ1-5
d_call: TRBD1

cdr3_aa: CASSPPPGQDYGYTF
cdr3_nt: TGTGCCAGCTCACCCCCTCCGGGACAGGACTATGGCTACACCTTC
v_call: TRBV18
cdr3_length: 15
j_call: TRBJ1-2
d_call: TRBD1

cdr3_aa: CASSSATGPYEQYF
cdr3_nt: TGTGCCAGCAGTTCTGCGACAGGACCCTACGAGCAGTACTTC
v_call: TRBV6-5
cdr3_length: 14
j_call: TRBJ2-7
d_call: .

cdr3_aa: CASSSGQGVANYGYTF
cdr3_nt: TGTGCCAGCAGTTCCGGACAGGGAGTCGCTAACTATGGCTACACCTTC
v_call: TRBV27
cdr3_length: 16
j_call: TRBJ1-2
d_call: TRBD1

cdr3_aa: CASSLLGLAGPGRKLFF
cdr3_nt: TGCGCCAGCAGCCTTCTGGGACTAGCGGGGCCCGGGAGGAAGCTGTTTTTT
v_call: TRBV4-1
cdr3_length: 17
j_call: TRBJ2-2
d_call: TRBD2

cdr3_aa: CASSLGGGDQPQHF
cdr3_nt: TGTGCCAGCAGCTTAGGAGGAGGGGATCAGCCCCAGCATTTT
v_call: TRBV5-4
cdr3_length: 14
j_call: TRBJ1-5
d_call: .

cdr3_aa: CASSIYGEGVRGYTF
cdr3_nt: TGTGCCAGTAGTATATACGGGGAAGGTGTTCGCGGCTACACCTTC
v_call: TRBV19
cdr3_length: 15
j_call: TRBJ1-2
d_call: .

cdr3_aa: CASSFQGGYEQYF
cdr3_nt: TGCGCCAGCAGCTTCCAGGGGGGCTACGAGCAGTACTTC
v_call: TRBV5-1
cdr3_length: 13
j_call: TRBJ2-7
d_call: .

cdr3_aa: CASRVRAPGELFF
cdr3_nt: TGCGCCAGCAGAGTCAGGGCCCCCGGGGAGCTGTTTTTT
v_call: TRBV5-1
cdr3_length: 13
j_call: TRBJ2-2
d_call: .

cdr3_aa: CAWSQGVNQPQHF
cdr3_nt: TGTGCCTGGAGTCAGGGCGTCAATCAGCCCCAGCATTTT
v_call: TRBV30
cdr3_length: 13
j_call: TRBJ1-5
d_call: .

cdr3_aa: CATSNPGAKNIQYF
cdr3_nt: TGTGCCACAAGCAACCCGGGGGCCAAAAACATTCAGTACTTC
v_call: TRBV19
cdr3_length: 14
j_call: TRBJ2-4
d_call: .

cdr3_aa: CASSSDRWLNEQYF
cdr3_nt: TGTGCCAGCAGTTCCGACAGGTGGCTTAACGAGCAGTACTTC
v_call: TRBV6-5
cdr3_length: 14
j_call: TRBJ2-7
d_call: .

cdr3_aa: CRGGDLRGYTF
cdr3_nt: TGCAGAGGGGGAGACCTTCGCGGCTACACCTTC
v_call: TRBV20-1
cdr3_length: 11
j_call: TRBJ1-2
d_call: .